Listed below are T cell receptor beta chains from one sample, sequenced in a study of blood T cell repertoires in COVID-19. Using immunoSEQ multiplex PCR, the repertoire was profiled, and TCRdb retains in-frame clones only, with some absent. The repertoire includes roughly 250,000 clones, about 83% of them detected once, and 8.5% to 10% sits in the top ten. Sequenced input: peripheral blood. The source of these receptors is a man between 40 and 49 years old with active or convalescent COVID-19. Each CDR3 is given with its conserved first and last residue. The D gene is left open where the match is weak. A clone size is listed for some rows: how often the clone was seen (once, few, many), or a class if it is expanded.

TRBJ1-1 - TRBV19 - TGTGCCAGTACGGACAGTCCTAACACTGAAGCTTTCTTT CASTDSPNTEAFF
TRBJ2-2 - TRBV5-4 TRBD2 TGTGCCAGCAGCTCCCCTACTAGCGGGAGAACCGGGGAGCTGTTTTTT CASSSPTSGRTGELFF
TRBJ2-1 once TRBV29-1 TRBD2 TGCAGCGTTGGTCTAGCGGGGCCAGTCTCCTACAATGAGCAGTTCTTC CSVGLAGPVSYNEQFF
TRBJ1-2 - TRBV6-5 TRBD1 TGTGCCAGCAAAACAGGGGCAGGGGGCTACACCTTC CASKTGAGGYTF
TRBJ2-5 - TRBV7-9 TRBD2 TGTGCCAGCAGCCAACCCACTAGGGGAGGGGCCCCCTACCAAGAGACCCAGTACTTC CASSQPTRGGAPYQETQYF
TRBJ1-2 - TRBV6-5 TRBD1 TGTGCCAGCAGGGACGGGGACAGGGCACCTGGCTACACCTTC CASRDGDRAPGYTF
TRBJ2-5 - TRBV3-1/TRBV3-2 - TGTGCCAGCAGCCAAGGGCAGAACCAAGAGACCCAGTACTTC CASSQGQNQETQYF
TRBJ2-5 - TRBV5-1 - TGCGCCAGCAGCTCAAATTTAGAGACCCAGTACTTC CASSSNLETQYF
TRBJ1-4 - TRBV2 - TGTGCCAGCAGTGGCACGAGGGCTTCTAATGAAAAACTGTTTTTT CASSGTRASNEKLFF
TRBJ2-2 - TRBV5-4 TRBD1 TGTGCCAGCAGCTTAGTAGGGGGCGGCTCCGGGGAGCTGTTTTTT CASSLVGGGSGELFF
TRBJ2-1 - TRBV6-5 TRBD1 TGTGCCAGCAGTTCGCGACAGGGGCACATCTCGGGTGAGCAGTTCTTC CASSSRQGHISGEQFF
TRBJ1-2 - TRBV6-5 - TGTGCCAGTAGGGGGACCTCTAACTATGGCTACACCTTC CASRGTSNYGYTF
TRBJ2-1 - TRBV11-3 - TGTGCCAGCAGCTTAGTTACCGGGACAAACTCCTACAATGAGCAGTTCTTC CASSLVTGTNSYNEQFF
TRBJ2-1 - TRBV4-3 TRBD2 TGCGCCAGCAGCCAAGAGGAACAGGCGCGGGGGGGAGTTAATGAGCAGTTCTTC CASSQEEQARGGVNEQFF
TRBJ1-1 - TRBV4-1 TRBD1 TGCGCCAGCAGCCAAGTTGACAGGGCCTCCGAAGCTTTCTTT CASSQVDRASEAFF
TRBJ1-1 - TRBV29-1 - TGCAGCGGACTTTCATGGACTGAAGCTTTCTTT CSGLSWTEAFF
TRBJ1-4 - TRBV27 TRBD1 TGTGCCAGCAGTTGGACAGGAATTAATGAAAAACTGTTTTTT CASSWTGINEKLFF
TRBJ1-1 - TRBV2 - TGTGCCAGCCAGGGCCAGGGTTTTGGTGTGGCTTTCTTT CASQGQGFGVAFF
TRBJ2-7 - TRBV4-1 TRBD2 TGCGCCAGCAGCGGTCGGACTAGCGGGTTCTACGAGCAGTACTTC CASSGRTSGFYEQYF
TRBJ2-1 - TRBV10-1 - TGCGCCAGCAGGCCATCGAGCTCCTACAATGAGCAGTTCTTC CASRPSSSYNEQFF
TRBJ2-5 - TRBV3-1/TRBV3-2 - TGTGCCAGCAGCCACCGGACAGCTAGCCAAGAGACCCAGTACTTC CASSHRTASQETQYF
TRBJ1-3 - TRBV9 - TGTGCCAGCAGCGTAGGAGGGACTGGAAACACCATATATTTT CASSVGGTGNTIYF
TRBJ2-3 - TRBV5-4 - TGTGCCAGCAGCTTGGTTTACGGAGATACGCAGTATTTT CASSLVYGDTQYF
TRBJ2-7 once TRBV5-5 TRBD2 TGTGCCAGCAGCTTCCAGGTCGGCACTAGCGGTTACGAGCAGTACTTC CASSFQVGTSGYEQYF
TRBJ1-1 once TRBV5-1 - TGCGCCAGCAGCCCGAGTGGGGCAGTTGAAGCTTTCTTT CASSPSGAVEAFF
TRBJ2-7 - TRBV5-8 - TGTGCCAGCAGCTTGGCCAGGGATGGTTACGAGCAGTACTTC CASSLARDGYEQYF
TRBJ1-4 - TRBV14 - TGTGCCAGCAGCCGCAGGTTCGCAACTAATGAAAAACTGTTTTTT CASSRRFATNEKLFF
TRBJ2-6 - TRBV24-1 - TGTGCCACCAGTGATACGGGTGTAACCTCTGGGGCCAACGTCCTGACTTTC CATSDTGVTSGANVLTF
TRBJ1-3 - TRBV6-6 TRBD1 TGTGCCAGCGTTCTAGGGACAGGGGAATCCAACACCATATATTTT CASVLGTGESNTIYF
TRBJ1-1 - TRBV5-5 - TGTGCCAGCAGCTTGGGATGGGGCTCGGACACTGAAGCTTTCTTT CASSLGWGSDTEAFF
TRBJ1-2 few TRBV7-9 TRBD1 TGTGCCAGCAGCACCCGACAGGGTACTCTCTATGGCTACACCTTC CASSTRQGTLYGYTF
TRBJ1-6 - TRBV19 TRBD1 TGTGCCAGTAGTATGGGTTGGGGCAGGGGGCTTTCACCCCTCCACTTT CASSMGWGRGLSPLHF
TRBJ1-2 - TRBV5-4 - TGTGCCAGCAGCTTATACCAGGTTATCTATGGCTACACCTTC CASSLYQVIYGYTF
TRBJ1-1 - TRBV5-5 - TGTGCCAGCAGCATCCAGCGGGGAAGGTTGACTGAAGCTTTCTTT CASSIQRGRLTEAFF
TRBJ2-7 - TRBV2 TRBD1 TGTGCCAGCATTGGGGACAGGGGATCCCACGAGCAGTACTTC CASIGDRGSHEQYF
TRBJ2-5 - TRBV5-1 - TGCGCCAGCAGCTGGGGGAGCGGGGAGACCCAGTACTTC CASSWGSGETQYF
TRBJ2-5 - TRBV11-3 - TGTGCCAGCAGCCCGCAGGCAGGGCAGGTAGAGACCCAGTACTTC CASSPQAGQVETQYF
TRBJ1-1 - TRBV20-1 - TGCAGTGCTTACAGGGAGGAAGCTTTCTTT CSAYREEAFF
TRBJ1-2 few TRBV6-5 TRBD1 TGTGCCAGCAGTTACAGGGGACAGGGCTATGGCTACACCTTC CASSYRGQGYGYTF
TRBJ2-3 - TRBV9 TRBD1 TGTGCCAGCAGCGCTATGGGACAGCTCACAGATACGCAGTATTTT CASSAMGQLTDTQYF
TRBJ2-2 - TRBV5-1 - TGCGCCAGCAGCACGCAGACAGCGAACACCGGGGAGCTGTTTTTT CASSTQTANTGELFF
TRBJ1-6 - TRBV30 - TGTGCCTGGAGCGGACAGAATAATTCACCCCTCCACTTT CAWSGQNNSPLHF
TRBJ2-6 - TRBV4-3 - TGCGCCAGCAGCCGAGACTCCGGGGCCAACGTCCTGACTTTC CASSRDSGANVLTF
TRBJ2-7 - TRBV27 - TGTGCCAGCAGTTTAAAGGGGGGGACTATCCACGAGCAGTACTTC CASSLKGGTIHEQYF
TRBJ1-3 - TRBV6-2/TRBV6-3 - TGTGCCAGCAGTTGGGGCAGCTCGGGAAACACCATATATTTT CASSWGSSGNTIYF
TRBJ1-6 - TRBV5-1 TRBD1 TGCGCCAGCAGCTTGGGTTGGACAGGGGATTCACCCCTCCACTTT CASSLGWTGDSPLHF
TRBJ2-2 once TRBV5-8 - TGTGCCAGCAGCTTGGGGTATAGAGCCGCCGGGGAGCTGTTTTTT CASSLGYRAAGELFF
TRBJ1-1 - TRBV4-3 - TGCGCCAGCAGCCAAGGAGGGTCGGCGACAACTGAAGCTTTCTTT CASSQGGSATTEAFF
TRBJ1-4 - TRBV12-3/TRBV12-4 - TGTGCCAGCAGTTTAGGTGGGGCCGGAAAACTGTTTTTT CASSLGGAGKLFF
TRBJ2-2 few TRBV4-3 TRBD2 TGCGCCAGCAGCCACCCCCGGGGGGGAATAGGCACCGGGGAGCTGTTTTTT CASSHPRGGIGTGELFF
TRBJ2-3 - TRBV5-4 - TGTGCCAGCAGCTTTCAGGATACGCAGTATTTT CASSFQDTQYF
TRBJ1-5 - TRBV10-1 TRBD1 TGCGCCAGCAGTGAAACCCCCCCGGGACAGGGAGAGGATCAGCCCCAGCATTTT CASSETPPGQGEDQPQHF
TRBJ1-1 - TRBV3-1/TRBV3-2 TRBD1 TGTGCCAGCAGCCAAGCTCACCTCGACAGGGGGAACACTGAAGCTTTCTTT CASSQAHLDRGNTEAFF
TRBJ2-3 - TRBV24-1 - TGTGCCACCAGTGATTACAAGACGGCGAGGGATACGCAGTATTTT CATSDYKTARDTQYF
TRBJ2-7 - TRBV7-9 - TGTGCCAGCAGATCGGAGCAGGGAAACTACGAGCAGTACTTC CASRSEQGNYEQYF